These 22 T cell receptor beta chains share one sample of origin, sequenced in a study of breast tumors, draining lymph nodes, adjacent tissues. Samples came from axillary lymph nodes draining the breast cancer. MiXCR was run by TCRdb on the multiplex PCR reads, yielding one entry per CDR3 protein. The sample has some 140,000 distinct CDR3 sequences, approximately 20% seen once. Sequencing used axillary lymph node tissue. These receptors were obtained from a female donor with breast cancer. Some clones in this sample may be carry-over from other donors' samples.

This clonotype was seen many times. The CDR3 bases are TGTGCCAGCAAGATCCTAGGGCGTGAGACCCAGTACTTC. It is translated as CASKILGRETQYF. The chain has TRBV5-6 and TRBJ2-5; unclear D gene. Germline CDR1 and CDR2: SGHDT and YYEEEE. The CDR3 covers 13 residues. Trimming removed 6 bases from V and 5 bases from J, with 14 bases in between.

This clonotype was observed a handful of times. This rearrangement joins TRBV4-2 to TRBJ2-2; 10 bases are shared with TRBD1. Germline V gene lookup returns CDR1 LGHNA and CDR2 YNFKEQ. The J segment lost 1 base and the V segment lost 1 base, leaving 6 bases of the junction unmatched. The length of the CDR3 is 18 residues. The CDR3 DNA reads TGTGCCAGCAGCCAAGCCAGGACAGGGGGGGTGAACACCGGGGAGCTGTTTTTT. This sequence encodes CASSQARTGGVNTGELFF.

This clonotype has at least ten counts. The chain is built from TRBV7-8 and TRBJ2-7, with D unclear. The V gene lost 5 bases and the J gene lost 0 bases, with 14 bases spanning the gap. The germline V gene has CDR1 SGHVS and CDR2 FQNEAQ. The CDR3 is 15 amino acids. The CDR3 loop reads CASSPTPESSYEQYF. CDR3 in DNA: TGTGCCAGCAGCCCTACTCCAGAATCCTCCTACGAGCAGTACTTC.

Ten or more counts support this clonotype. The CDR3 protein is CASSYSRGVGLSYEQYF. Written as DNA, the CDR3 is TGTGCCAGCAGTTACTCAAGGGGGGTAGGCCTTTCCTACGAGCAGTACTTC. The V call is TRBV6-6, the J call TRBJ2-7, with D perhaps matching TRBD1 or TRBD2 (6 bases each). The CDR3 length is 17 residues. V was shortened by 0 bases and J by 1 base, with 16 bases between the two germline ends. Germline CDR1 MNHNY, CDR2 SVGAGI (reference sequence).

The CDR3 DNA reads as TGCGCCAGCAGCCCCCTAAGCTCTGGGGCCAACGTCCTGACTTTC. It encodes CASSPLSSGANVLTF. The V gene is TRBV5-1, the J gene TRBJ2-6; no clear D gene. Looked up from germline, CDR1 is SGHRS and CDR2 is YFSETQ. Deletions cut 4 bases from V and 0 bases from J, with 8 bases between. The length of the CDR3 is 15 residues.

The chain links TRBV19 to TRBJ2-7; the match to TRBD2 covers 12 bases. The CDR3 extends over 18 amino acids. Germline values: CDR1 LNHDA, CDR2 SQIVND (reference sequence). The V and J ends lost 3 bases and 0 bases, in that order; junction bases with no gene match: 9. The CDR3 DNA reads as TGTGCCAGTAGTATGAACCTCCGACTAGCGGGAGCCTCCTACGAGCAGTACTTC. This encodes CASSMNLRLAGASYEQYF.

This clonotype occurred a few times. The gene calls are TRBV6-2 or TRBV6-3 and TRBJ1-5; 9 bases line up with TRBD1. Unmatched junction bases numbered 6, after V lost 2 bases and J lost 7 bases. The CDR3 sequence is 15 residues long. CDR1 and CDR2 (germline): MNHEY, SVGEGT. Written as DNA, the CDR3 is TGTGCCAGCAGTTACGCGGACAGGGGAGTACAGCCCCAGCATTTT. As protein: CASSYADRGVQPQHF.

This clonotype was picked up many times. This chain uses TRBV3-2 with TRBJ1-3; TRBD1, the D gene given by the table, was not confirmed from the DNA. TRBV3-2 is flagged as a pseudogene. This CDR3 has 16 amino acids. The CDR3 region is CASSRTRGTSGNTIYF. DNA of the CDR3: TGTGCCAGCAGCCGCACAAGGGGGACCTCTGGAAACACCATATATTTT.

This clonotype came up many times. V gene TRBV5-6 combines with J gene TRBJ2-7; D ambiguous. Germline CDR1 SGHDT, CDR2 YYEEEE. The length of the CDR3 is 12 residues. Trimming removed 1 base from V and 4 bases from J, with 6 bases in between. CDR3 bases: TGTGCCAGCAGCTTGTCTACGTACGAGCAGTACTTC. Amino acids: CASSLSTYEQYF.

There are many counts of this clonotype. In DNA, the CDR3 is TGTGCCAGCAGTGAGACAGGGGGTACAGATACGCAGTATTTT. This translates into CASSETGGTDTQYF. The gene calls are TRBV2 and TRBJ2-3, with 9 bases lining up with TRBD1. Trimming at V came to 3 bases and at J to 3 bases, leaving 1 base not matched to a gene. CDR3 length equals 14 residues. CDR1 and CDR2 (germline): SNHLY, FYNNEI.

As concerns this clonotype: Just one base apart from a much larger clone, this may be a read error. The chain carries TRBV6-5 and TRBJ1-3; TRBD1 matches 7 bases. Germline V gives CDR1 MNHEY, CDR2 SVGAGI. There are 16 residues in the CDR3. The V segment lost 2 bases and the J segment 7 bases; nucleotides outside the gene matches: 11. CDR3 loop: CASSYTGGQAMNTIYF. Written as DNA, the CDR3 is TGTGCCAGCAGTTACACCGGCGGACAGGCAATGAACACCATATATTTT.

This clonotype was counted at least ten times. CDR3 DNA: TGTGCCACCAGCAGAGACCCCACGGGTGGCAGTGAGCAGTTCTTC. Its translation is CATSRDPTGGSEQFF. The V gene is TRBV15, the J gene TRBJ2-1; no reliable D call. In germline, CDR1 is LNHNV, CDR2 YYDKDF (reference sequence). Trimming stripped 0 bases from V and 9 bases from J, with 15 bases between. The CDR3 consists of 15 residues.

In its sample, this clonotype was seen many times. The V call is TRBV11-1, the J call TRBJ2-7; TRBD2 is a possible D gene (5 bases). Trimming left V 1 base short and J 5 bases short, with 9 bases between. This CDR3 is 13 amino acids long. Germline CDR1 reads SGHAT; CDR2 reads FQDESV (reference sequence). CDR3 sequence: CASSLGPGNEQYF. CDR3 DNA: TGTGCCAGCAGCTTAGGCCCGGGGAACGAGCAGTACTTC.

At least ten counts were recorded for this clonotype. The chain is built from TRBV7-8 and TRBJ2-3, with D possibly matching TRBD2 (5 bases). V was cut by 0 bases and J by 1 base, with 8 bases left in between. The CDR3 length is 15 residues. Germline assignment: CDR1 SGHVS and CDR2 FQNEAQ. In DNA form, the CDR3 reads TGTGCCAGCAGCTTAGCGGCCGGGGGCACAGATACGCAGTATTTT. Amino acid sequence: CASSLAAGGTDTQYF. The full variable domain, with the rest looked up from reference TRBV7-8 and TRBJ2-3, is GAGVSQSPRYKVAKRGQDVALRCDPISGHVSLFWYQQALGQGPEFLTYFQNEAQLDKSGLPSDRFFAERPEGSVSTLKIQRTQQEDSAVYLCASSLAAGGTDTQYFGPGTRLTVL.

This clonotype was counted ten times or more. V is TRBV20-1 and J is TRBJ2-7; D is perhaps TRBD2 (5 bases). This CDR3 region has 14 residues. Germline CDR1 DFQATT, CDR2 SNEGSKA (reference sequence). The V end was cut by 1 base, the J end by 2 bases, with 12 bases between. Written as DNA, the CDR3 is TGCAGTGCTAGAGTTCGGACTTTACCCTACGAGCAGTACTTC. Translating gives CSARVRTLPYEQYF.

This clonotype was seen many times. The CDR3 is CASSLQGYNQPQHF. CDR3 coding DNA: TGTGCCAGCAGCTTGCAGGGATACAATCAGCCCCAGCATTTT. The chain is built from TRBV5-5 and TRBJ1-5; a weak D match, TRBD1 (5 bases). V lost 1 base and J 3 bases, leaving 8 bases between the germline ends. The germline CDR1 and CDR2 sequences are SGHKS and YYEKEE (reference sequence). CDR3 size: 14 residues.

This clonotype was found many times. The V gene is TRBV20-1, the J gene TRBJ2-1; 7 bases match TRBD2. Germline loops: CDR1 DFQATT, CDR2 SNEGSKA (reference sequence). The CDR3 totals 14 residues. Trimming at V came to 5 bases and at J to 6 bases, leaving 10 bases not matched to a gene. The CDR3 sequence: CSAPRGGRINEQFF. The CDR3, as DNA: TGCAGTGCTCCCCGCGGGGGTCGGATCAATGAGCAGTTCTTC.

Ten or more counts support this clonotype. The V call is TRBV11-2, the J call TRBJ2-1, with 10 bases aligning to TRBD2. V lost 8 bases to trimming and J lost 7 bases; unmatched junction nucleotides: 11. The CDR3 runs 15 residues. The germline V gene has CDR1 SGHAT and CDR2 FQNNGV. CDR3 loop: CASEGGLAGENEQFF. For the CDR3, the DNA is TGTGCCAGCGAGGGAGGGCTAGCGGGAGAAAATGAGCAGTTCTTC.

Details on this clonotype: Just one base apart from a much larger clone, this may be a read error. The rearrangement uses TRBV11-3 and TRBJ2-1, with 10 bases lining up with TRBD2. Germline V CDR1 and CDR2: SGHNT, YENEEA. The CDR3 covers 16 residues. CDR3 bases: TGTGCCAGCAGCAAAGAGGGGACTAGCGTACACAATGAGCAGTCCTTC. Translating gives CASSKEGTSVHNEQSF.

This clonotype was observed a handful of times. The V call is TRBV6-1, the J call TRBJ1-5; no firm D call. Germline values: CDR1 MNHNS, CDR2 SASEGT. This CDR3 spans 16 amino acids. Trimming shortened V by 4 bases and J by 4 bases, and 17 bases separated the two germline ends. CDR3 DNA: TGTGCCAGCAGTGTTAACCATCGGGGTATTAATCAGCCCCAGCATTTT. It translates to CASSVNHRGINQPQHF.

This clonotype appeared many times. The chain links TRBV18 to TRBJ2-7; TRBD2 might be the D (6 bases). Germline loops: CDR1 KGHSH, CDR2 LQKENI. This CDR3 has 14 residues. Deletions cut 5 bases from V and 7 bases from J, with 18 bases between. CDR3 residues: CASSTAGPLLEQYF. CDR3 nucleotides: TGTGCCAGCTCAACCGCGGGGCCCCTTCTAGAGCAGTACTTC.

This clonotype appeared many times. The CDR3 reads CASSSGVGVGTGELFF. CDR3 nucleotides: TGTGCCAGCAGTTCGGGTGTGGGGGTCGGCACCGGGGAGCTGTTTTTT. The rearrangement uses TRBV6-5 and TRBJ2-2; TRBD1 or TRBD2 may be the D gene (5 bases each). V was pared by 4 bases and J by 4 bases, with 16 bases between. Germline lookup yields CDR1 MNHEY and CDR2 SVGAGI. The CDR3 consists of 16 residues.